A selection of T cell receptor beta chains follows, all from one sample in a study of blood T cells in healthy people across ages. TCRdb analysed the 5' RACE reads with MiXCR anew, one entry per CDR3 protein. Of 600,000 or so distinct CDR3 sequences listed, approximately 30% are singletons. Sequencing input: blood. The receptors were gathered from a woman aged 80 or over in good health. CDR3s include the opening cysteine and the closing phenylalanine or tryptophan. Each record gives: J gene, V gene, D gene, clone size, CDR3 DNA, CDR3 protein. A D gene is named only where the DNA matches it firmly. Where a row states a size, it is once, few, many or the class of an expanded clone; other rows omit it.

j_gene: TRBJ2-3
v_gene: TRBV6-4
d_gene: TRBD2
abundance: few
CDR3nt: TGTGCCAGCGCTAGCGGGAGCACAGATACGCAGTATTTT
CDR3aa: CASASGSTDTQYF

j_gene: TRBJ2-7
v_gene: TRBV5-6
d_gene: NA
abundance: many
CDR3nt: TGTGCCAGCAGCCCGGGTCGCTCCTACGAGCAGTACTTC
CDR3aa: CASSPGRSYEQYF

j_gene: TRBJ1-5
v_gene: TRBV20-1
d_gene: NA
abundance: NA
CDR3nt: TGCAGTGCTAGACCAGGTACCAATCAGCCCCAGCATTTT
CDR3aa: CSARPGTNQPQHF

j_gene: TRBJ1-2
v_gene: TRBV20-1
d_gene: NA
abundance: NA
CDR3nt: TGCAGTGCTAGAGATAATGGGGCCTCCTATGGCTACACCTTC
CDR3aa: CSARDNGASYGYTF

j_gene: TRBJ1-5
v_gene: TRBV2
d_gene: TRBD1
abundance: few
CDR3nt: TGTGCCAGCAGAATCAGGGGGCAGGGAAATCAGCCCCAGCATTTT
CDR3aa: CASRIRGQGNQPQHF

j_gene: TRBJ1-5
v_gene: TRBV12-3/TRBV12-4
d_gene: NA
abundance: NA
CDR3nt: TGTGCCAGCAGTTTGAACGGTAATCAGCCCCAGCATTTT
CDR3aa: CASSLNGNQPQHF

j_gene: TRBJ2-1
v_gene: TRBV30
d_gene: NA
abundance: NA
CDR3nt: TGTGCCTGGAGTCCCGCAGTCGAGCAGTTCTTC
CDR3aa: CAWSPAVEQFF

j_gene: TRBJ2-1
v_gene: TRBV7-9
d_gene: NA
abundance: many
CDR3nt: TGTGCCAGCAGCGTCGTGCATGAGCAGTTCTTC
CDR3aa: CASSVVHEQFF

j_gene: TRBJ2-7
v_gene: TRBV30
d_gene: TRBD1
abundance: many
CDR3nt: TGTGCCTGGAGTTTACCCGGGACAGGGGGTATCAACGAGCAGTACTTC
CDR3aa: CAWSLPGTGGINEQYF

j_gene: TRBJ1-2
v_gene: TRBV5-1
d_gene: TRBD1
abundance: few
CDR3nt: TGCGCCAGCAGCTTGGCGGGACAGGAAGGCTACACCTTC
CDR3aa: CASSLAGQEGYTF

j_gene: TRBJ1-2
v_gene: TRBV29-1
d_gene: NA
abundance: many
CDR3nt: TGCAGCGTTGTCGTCCGGGACCTTAGGGGCTACACCTTC
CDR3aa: CSVVVRDLRGYTF

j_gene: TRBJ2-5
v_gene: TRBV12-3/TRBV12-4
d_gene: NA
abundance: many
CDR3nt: TGTGCCAGCAGCGGCTCAGGGAAAGAGACCCAGTACTTC
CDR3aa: CASSGSGKETQYF

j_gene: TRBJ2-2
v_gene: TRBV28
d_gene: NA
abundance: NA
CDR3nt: TGTGCCAGCAGGACGGGGGCCGGGGAGCGGTTTTTT
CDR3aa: CASRTGAGERFF

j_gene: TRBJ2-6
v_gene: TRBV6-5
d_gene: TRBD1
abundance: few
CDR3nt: TGTGCCAGCAGTTCCAACGGACAGGGGAGGGGTGGGGCCAACGTCCTGACTTTC
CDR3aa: CASSSNGQGRGGANVLTF

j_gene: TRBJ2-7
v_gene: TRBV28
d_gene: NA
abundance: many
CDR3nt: TGTGCCAGCAGTTCCCCCCTAGAGCAGTACTTC
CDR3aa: CASSSPLEQYF

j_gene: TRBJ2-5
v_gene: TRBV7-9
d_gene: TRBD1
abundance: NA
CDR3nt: TGTGCCAGCAGCCCTCGGACAGGGCTCCAAGAGACCCAGTACTTC
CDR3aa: CASSPRTGLQETQYF

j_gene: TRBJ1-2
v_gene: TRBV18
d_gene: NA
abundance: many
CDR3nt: TGTGCCAGCTCACCACCGGGGAAGGGACCTAACTATGGCTACACCTTC
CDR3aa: CASSPPGKGPNYGYTF

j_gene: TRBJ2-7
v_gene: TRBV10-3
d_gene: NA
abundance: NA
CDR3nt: TGTGCCATCAGTGAGACAGGCAGGAGCTCCTACGAGCAGTACTTC
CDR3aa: CAISETGRSSYEQYF

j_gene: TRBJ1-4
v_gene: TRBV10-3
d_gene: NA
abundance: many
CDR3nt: TGTGCCATCAGTGAGTCGTTGGGGGAGAATAATGAAAAACTGTTTTTT
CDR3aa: CAISESLGENNEKLFF

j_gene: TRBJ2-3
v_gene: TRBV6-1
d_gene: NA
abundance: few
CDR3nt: TGTGCCAGCCGGCCTTCGGATACGCAGTATTTT
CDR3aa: CASRPSDTQYF

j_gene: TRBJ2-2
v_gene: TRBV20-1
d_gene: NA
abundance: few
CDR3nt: TGCAGTGCTAGAGATATGAGTGGGACCGGGGAGCTGTTTTTT
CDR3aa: CSARDMSGTGELFF

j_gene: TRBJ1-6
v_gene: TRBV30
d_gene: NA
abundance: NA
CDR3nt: TGTGCCTGGAGTGTATCTGATTCACCCCTCCACTTT
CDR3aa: CAWSVSDSPLHF

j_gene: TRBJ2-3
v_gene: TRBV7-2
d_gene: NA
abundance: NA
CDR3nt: TGTGCCAGCAGCTTAGATTTGTCCACCACAGATACGCAGTATTTT
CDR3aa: CASSLDLSTTDTQYF

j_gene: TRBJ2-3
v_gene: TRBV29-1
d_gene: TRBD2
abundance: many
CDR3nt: TGCAGCGTGGGGACTAGCGGGGGGGCCACAGATACGCAGTATTTT
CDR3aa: CSVGTSGGATDTQYF

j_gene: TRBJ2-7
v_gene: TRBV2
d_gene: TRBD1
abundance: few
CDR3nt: TGTGCCAGCAGTGCGGGACAGGGCAAGTATGGGGCCTACGAGCAGTACTTC
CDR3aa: CASSAGQGKYGAYEQYF

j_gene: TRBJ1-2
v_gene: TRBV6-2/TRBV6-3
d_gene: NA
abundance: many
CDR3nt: TGTGCCAGCAGGCCGACGGGACGTATCGGTTCCTATGGCTACACCTTC
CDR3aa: CASRPTGRIGSYGYTF

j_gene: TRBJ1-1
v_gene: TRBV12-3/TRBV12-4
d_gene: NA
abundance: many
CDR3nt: TGTGCCAGCAGTTTTAATAGTGGGAACACTGAAGCTTTCTTT
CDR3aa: CASSFNSGNTEAFF

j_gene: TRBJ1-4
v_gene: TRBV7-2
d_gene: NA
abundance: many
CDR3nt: TGTGCCAGCAGTCTTCGACCCGGAACTAGTGAAAAACTGTTTTTT
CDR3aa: CASSLRPGTSEKLFF

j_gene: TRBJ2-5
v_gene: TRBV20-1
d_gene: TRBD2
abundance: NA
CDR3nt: TGCAGTGCTAGTCGGGAGGAACAACAAGAGACCCAGTACTTC
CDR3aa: CSASREEQQETQYF

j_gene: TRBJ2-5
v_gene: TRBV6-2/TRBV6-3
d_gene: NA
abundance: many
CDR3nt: TGTGCCAGCAGTTACTCAACAGGAGAGACCCAGTACTTC
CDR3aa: CASSYSTGETQYF

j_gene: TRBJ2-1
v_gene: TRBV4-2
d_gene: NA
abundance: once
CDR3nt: TGTGCCAGCAGCCAAGGAACGGGGCGGGCAGACAATGAGCAGTTCTTC
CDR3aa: CASSQGTGRADNEQFF

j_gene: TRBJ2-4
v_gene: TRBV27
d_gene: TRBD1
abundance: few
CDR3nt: TGTGCCAGCAGTCCCGGACAGGGATTGCCTCAGTACTTC
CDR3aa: CASSPGQGLPQYF

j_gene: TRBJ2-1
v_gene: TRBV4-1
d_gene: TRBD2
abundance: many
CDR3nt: TGCGCCAGCAGCCAAGTCTCAACCAGCGGGACGAACAATGAGCAGTTCTTC
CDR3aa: CASSQVSTSGTNNEQFF

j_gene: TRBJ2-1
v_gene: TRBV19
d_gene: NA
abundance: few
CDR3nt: TGTGCCAGTAGTTCAAGAGGGGTTCGGTTCTTC
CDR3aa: CASSSRGVRFF

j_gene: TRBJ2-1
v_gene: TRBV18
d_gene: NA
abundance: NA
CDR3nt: TGTGCCAGCTCACCGGCGCCCGGACAACACGATGAGCAGTTCTTC
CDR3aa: CASSPAPGQHDEQFF

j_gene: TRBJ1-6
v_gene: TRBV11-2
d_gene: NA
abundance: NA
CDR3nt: TGTGCCAGCAGCTTAGATGGGGGCCTGACAAACGGGGCCCTCCACTTT
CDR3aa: CASSLDGGLTNGALHF

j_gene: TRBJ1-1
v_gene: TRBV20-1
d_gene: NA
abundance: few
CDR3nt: TGCAGTGCCTCGAGTGGGGGGGACGAAGCTTTCTTT
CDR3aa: CSASSGGDEAFF

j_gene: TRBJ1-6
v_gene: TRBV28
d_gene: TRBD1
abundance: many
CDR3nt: TGTGCCAGCAGTCTGGGACAGGGGGCTTCACCCCTCCACTTT
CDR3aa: CASSLGQGASPLHF

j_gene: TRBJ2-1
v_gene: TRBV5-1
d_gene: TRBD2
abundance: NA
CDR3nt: TGCGCCAGCAGCTGGGGACTAGCGCGCAATGAGCAGTTCTTC
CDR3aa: CASSWGLARNEQFF

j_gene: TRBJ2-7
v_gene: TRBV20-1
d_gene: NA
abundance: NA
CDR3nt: TGCAGTGCTGACGCCCAACCGGCTTCCTCCTACGAGCAGTACTTC
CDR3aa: CSADAQPASSYEQYF

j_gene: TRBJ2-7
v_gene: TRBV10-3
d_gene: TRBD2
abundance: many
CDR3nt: TGTGCCATCAGTGGCCTTGGGAGGGAGGCTGGGGAGCAGTACTTC
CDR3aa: CAISGLGREAGEQYF

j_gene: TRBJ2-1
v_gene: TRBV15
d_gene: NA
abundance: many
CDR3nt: TGTGCCACCAGGGCGGGGAGCTCCTACAATGAGCAGTTCTTC
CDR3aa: CATRAGSSYNEQFF

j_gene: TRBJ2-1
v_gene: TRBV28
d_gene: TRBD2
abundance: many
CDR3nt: TGTGCCAGCAGTTTGGATAGCGGGGGCTATAATGAGCAGTTCTTC
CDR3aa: CASSLDSGGYNEQFF

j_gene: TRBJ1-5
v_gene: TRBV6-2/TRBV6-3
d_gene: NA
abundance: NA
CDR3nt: TGTGCCAGCAGTTATACGGGCTTCGCCCAGCATTTT
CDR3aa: CASSYTGFAQHF

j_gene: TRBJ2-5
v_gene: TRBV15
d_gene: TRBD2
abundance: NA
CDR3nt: TGTGCCACCAGGAAAAGGACTAGCGGGGCCGGGGGGACCCAGTACTTC
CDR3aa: CATRKRTSGAGGTQYF

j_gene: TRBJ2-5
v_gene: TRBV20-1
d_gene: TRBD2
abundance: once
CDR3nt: TGCAGTGCTAGAGATGCGGGACTAGCGGGAGAGACCCAGTACTTC
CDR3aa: CSARDAGLAGETQYF

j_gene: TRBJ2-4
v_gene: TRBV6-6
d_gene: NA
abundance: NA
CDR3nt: TGTGCCAGCAGTTTAGCGCTTAGTGAAAGGCAGTACTTC
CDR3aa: CASSLALSERQYF

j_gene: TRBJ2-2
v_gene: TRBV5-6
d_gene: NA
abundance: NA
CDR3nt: TGTGCCAGCAGCTTTCCAAAGAATGCAGCCGGGGAGCTGTTTTTT
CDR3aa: CASSFPKNAAGELFF

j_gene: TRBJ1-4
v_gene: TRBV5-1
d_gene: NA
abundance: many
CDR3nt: TGCGCCAGCAGTGAAACCTTTGAAAAACTGTTTTTT
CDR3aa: CASSETFEKLFF

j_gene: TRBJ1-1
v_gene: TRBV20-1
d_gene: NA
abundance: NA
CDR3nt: TGCAGTGCTAGAGAGTTCCTCGCGGGGAACACTGAAACTTTCTTT
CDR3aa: CSAREFLAGNTETFF

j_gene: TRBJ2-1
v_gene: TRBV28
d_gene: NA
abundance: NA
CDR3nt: TGTGCCAGCAGTTTGGGGAGGTATTACAATGAGCAGTTCTTC
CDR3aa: CASSLGRYYNEQFF

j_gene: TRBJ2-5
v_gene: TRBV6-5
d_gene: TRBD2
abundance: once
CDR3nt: TGTGCCAGCAGGATAGCGGGAGTGGAGACCCAGTACTTC
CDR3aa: CASRIAGVETQYF